This T cell receptor (beta chain) stems from a study of T cells expressing NK-cell markers. Turning to this clonotype: The antigen is unknown.

Findings and caveats of the study: These clonotypes also led the CD3+CD56-NKG2C+ fraction in a handful of donors.

Germline CDR1 SGHRS, CDR2 YFSETQ. The CDR3 contains 12 residues. Each CDR3 protein gets one entry in TCRdb, which reprocessed the 5' RACE reads and gives no DNA. Its table lists 350,000 to 450,000 distinct CDR3 sequences. The V gene is TRBV5-1, the J gene TRBJ2-1. The clonotype comes from a man aged 18 to 69 in good health. Sequenced material: blood T cells: a sorted CD56 or NKG2C T cell subset, CD4+ or CD8+ T cells, or bulk PBMC T cells (not recorded which). The CDR3 protein is CASSWDYNEQFF.